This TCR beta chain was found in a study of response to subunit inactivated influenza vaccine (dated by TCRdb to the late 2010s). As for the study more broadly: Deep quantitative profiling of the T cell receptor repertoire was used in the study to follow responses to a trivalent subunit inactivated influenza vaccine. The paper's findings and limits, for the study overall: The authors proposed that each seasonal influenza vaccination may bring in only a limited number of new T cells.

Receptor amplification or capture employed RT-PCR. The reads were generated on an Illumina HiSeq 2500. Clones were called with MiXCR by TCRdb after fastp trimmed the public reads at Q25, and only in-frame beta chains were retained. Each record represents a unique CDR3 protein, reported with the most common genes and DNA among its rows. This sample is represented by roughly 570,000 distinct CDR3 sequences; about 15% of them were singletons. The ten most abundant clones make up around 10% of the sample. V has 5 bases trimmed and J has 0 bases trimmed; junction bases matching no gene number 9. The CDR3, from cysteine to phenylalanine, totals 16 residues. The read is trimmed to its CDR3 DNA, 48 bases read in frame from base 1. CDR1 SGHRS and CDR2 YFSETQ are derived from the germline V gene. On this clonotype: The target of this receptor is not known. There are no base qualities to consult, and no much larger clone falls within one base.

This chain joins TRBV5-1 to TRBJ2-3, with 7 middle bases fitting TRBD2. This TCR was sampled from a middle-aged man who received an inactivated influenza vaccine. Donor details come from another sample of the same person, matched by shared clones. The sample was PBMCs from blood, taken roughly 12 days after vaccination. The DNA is TGCGCCAGCAGGCCTAGCGGAGAGTCTAGCACAGATACGCAGTATTTT. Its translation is CASRPSGESSTDTQYF.